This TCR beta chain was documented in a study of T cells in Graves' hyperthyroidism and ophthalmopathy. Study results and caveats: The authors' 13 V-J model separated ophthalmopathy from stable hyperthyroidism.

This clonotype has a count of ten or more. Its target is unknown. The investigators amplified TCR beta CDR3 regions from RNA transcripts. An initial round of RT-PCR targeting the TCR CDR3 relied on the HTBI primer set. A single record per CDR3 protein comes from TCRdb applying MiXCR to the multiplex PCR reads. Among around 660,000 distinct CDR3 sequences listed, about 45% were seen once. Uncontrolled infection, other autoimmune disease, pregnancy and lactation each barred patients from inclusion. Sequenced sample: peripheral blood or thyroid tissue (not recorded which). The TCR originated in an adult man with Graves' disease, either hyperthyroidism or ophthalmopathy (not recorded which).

The CDR3 coding sequence is TGCAGCGTTGGGACGTCTCAAGAGACCCAGTACTTC. Encoded protein: CSVGTSQETQYF. The J gene is TRBJ2-5, the V gene TRBV29-1; D is unresolved. V was clipped by 4 bases and J by 2 bases, with 8 bases between them. Germline-derived CDR1 and CDR2 are SQVTM and ANQGSEA. The CDR3 covers 12 residues.